Listed below are T cell receptor beta chains from one sample, sequenced in a study of cytomegalovirus exposure and HLA in healthy donors. Using immunoSEQ multiplex PCR, the repertoire was profiled, and TCRdb retains in-frame clones only, with some absent. The table lists about 270,000 clones, 86% of them singletons. The sequencing input was PBMCs. These receptors all come from a man aged 40-49 years in good health and CMV-seropositive. CDR3s include the opening cysteine and the closing phenylalanine or tryptophan. The D gene is left open where the match is weak.

j_call d_call v_call cdr3_nt cdr3_aa
TRBJ2-1 TRBD2 TRBV28 TGTGCCAGCAGCCGTGGCGGGGGCTCCTACAATGAGCAGTTCTTC CASSRGGGSYNEQFF
TRBJ1-1 TRBD1 TRBV14 TGTGCCAGCAGCCCACAGACAGGGTGGAACACTGAAGCTTTCTTT CASSPQTGWNTEAFF
TRBJ2-3 TRBD2 TRBV28 TGTGCCAGCAGTTTATTTCAGATTGGGGCGGGAGGGCCCCCCGATACGCAGTATTTT CASSLFQIGAGGPPDTQYF
TRBJ1-2 TRBD1 TRBV9 TGTGCCAGCAGCGCGGGAATGGGGACAGGGACCTATGGCTACACCTTC CASSAGMGTGTYGYTF
TRBJ2-7 NA TRBV11-2 TGTGCCAGCAGCTTCGCGACTTGGCAGGGCTACGAGCAGTACTTC CASSFATWQGYEQYF
TRBJ2-3 TRBD1 TRBV7-3 TGTGCCAGCAGCTTCGACAGGGGCCCAGATACGCAGTATTTT CASSFDRGPDTQYF
TRBJ1-5 TRBD1 TRBV28 TGTGCCAGCAGTTTAACAGGGGGAACGTTTCAGCCCCAGCATTTT CASSLTGGTFQPQHF
TRBJ2-1 TRBD1 TRBV13 TGTGCCAGCAGTCACAGGGGGAATGAGCAGTTCTTC CASSHRGNEQFF
TRBJ1-1 NA TRBV5-1 TGCGCCAGCAGCTTGGCAGGGGTGGGCACTGAAGCTTTCTTT CASSLAGVGTEAFF
TRBJ2-2 NA TRBV5-4 TGTGCCAGCAGCCAAGTTCAACTCTACCTGAACACCGGGGAGCTGTTTTTT CASSQVQLYLNTGELFF
TRBJ2-7 TRBD2 TRBV27 TGTGCCAGCAGTTCCCTGTCGGGAGGGCCTTTCTACGAGCAGTACTTC CASSSLSGGPFYEQYF
TRBJ2-7 NA TRBV29-1 TGCAGCGTTGGGATTCAGGACTACGAGCAGTACTTC CSVGIQDYEQYF